These 3 T cell receptor beta chains came from one sample sequenced in a study of neurological immune-mediated disorders. TCRdb itself ran the 5' RACE reads through MiXCR, one entry per CDR3 protein. The top ten hold around 3.2% of the sample, which has about 92,000 distinct CDR3 sequences, around 3.6% seen once. Sequencing was done on a sample of PBMCs. The receptors were gathered from a woman between 45 and 65 years old with multiple sclerosis.

This clonotype has a count of ten or more. The chain carries TRBV5-1 and TRBJ1-6, with TRBD1 matching over 9 bases. The germline gives CDR1 SGHRS, CDR2 YFSETQ. V gave up 7 bases and J gave up 6 bases; unmatched junction bases: 2. The CDR3 spans 13 residues. CDR3 amino acids: CASRGQGNSPLHF. As DNA, the CDR3 is TGCGCCAGCCGGGGACAGGGTAATTCACCCCTCCACTTT.

Many counts were recorded for this clonotype. This chain links TRBV29-1 with TRBJ2-3, with D maybe TRBD1 (5 bases). Germline-derived CDR1 and CDR2 are SQVTM and ANQGSEA. V lost 2 bases, J lost 3 bases, and 12 bases lay in between. This CDR3 comprises 14 residues. As DNA, the CDR3 is TGCAGCGTTGAATTGGCAGGGCTGACAGATACGCAGTATTTT. This codes for CSVELAGLTDTQYF.

This clonotype was counted ten times or more. The chain joins TRBV20-1 to TRBJ2-5, with 12 bases fitting TRBD2. This CDR3 has 16 residues. Germline CDR1 is DFQATT and CDR2 is SNEGSKA (reference sequence). Trimming at V came to 7 bases and at J to 2 bases, leaving 11 bases not matched to a gene. The CDR3 loop reads CSVSLAGGVSQETQYF. CDR3 coding DNA: TGCAGTGTTTCACTAGCGGGGGGAGTATCTCAAGAGACCCAGTACTTC.